What follows are 28 T cell receptor beta chains derived from one specimen sequenced in a study of cytomegalovirus exposure and HLA in healthy donors. Amplification used 60 Vbeta primers and 13 Jbeta primers. Libraries were prepared by immunoSEQ multiplex PCR; TCRdb keeps only in-frame clonotypes and omits some of them. The table lists 150,000 to 200,000 clones, roughly three quarters of them singletons, with over 13% in the top ten. The sample was PBMCs. Source of these receptors: a woman aged 40 to 50 in good health and CMV-seronegative.

The chain couples TRBV10-1 to TRBJ1-1; TRBD1 is a possible D gene (5 bases). The CDR3 is 14 residues long. The V end lost 3 bases, the J end lost 4 bases, and 12 bases lay between the germline ends. Per germline, CDR1 WNHNN and CDR2 SYGVQD (reference sequence). The CDR3 is CASSDAREGTEAFF. CDR3 nucleotide sequence: TGCGCCAGCAGTGATGCCAGGGAGGGCACTGAAGCTTTCTTT.

V gene TRBV10-3 combines with J gene TRBJ2-7, with a weak D call TRBD2 (6 bases). Germline CDR1 reads ENHRY; CDR2 reads SYGVKD. V lost 0 bases and J 2 bases, leaving 11 bases between the germline ends. The CDR3 length is 15 residues. The DNA of the CDR3 is TGTGCCATCAGTGAGTCTGAGACTAGGGCCTACGAGCAGTACTTC. It translates to CAISESETRAYEQYF.

This clone was seen only once. The chain recombines TRBV6-5 with TRBJ2-5, with D hard to call. The CDR3 consists of 13 residues. The germline V gene has CDR1 MNHEY and CDR2 SVGAGI. The V end lost 6 bases, the J end lost 2 bases, and 10 bases lay between the germline ends. The CDR3 DNA reads as TGTGCCAGCAGCCCCCGGTGGCAAGAGACCCAGTACTTC. Amino acid sequence: CASSPRWQETQYF.

The J gene is TRBJ2-7, the V gene TRBV7-2; 10 positions agree with TRBD1. CDR1 SGHTA and CDR2 FQGNSA come from the germline V gene. The CDR3 is made up of 14 amino acids. After removal of 0 bases from V and 8 bases from J, the junction contained 4 bases not matched to a gene. The CDR3 loop is CASSLARDRGKQYF. In DNA, the CDR3 is TGTGCCAGCAGCTTAGCCCGGGACAGGGGAAAGCAGTACTTC.

This chain joins TRBV7-2 and TRBJ1-5; perhaps TRBD1 as D (6 bases). With 1 base removed from V and 1 base from J, the gap between germline ends came to 11 bases. The CDR3 consists of 16 residues. Germline CDR1 and CDR2: SGHTA and FQGNSA. CDR3 nucleotide sequence: TGTGCCAGCAGCTTAGGGGCAGGGGCCAGCAATCAGCCCCAGCATTTT. Protein product: CASSLGAGASNQPQHF.

The CDR3 DNA sequence: TGTGCCAGCAGCTTAAGGCTAGCGGGGGCCCCTTATCCCAATGAGCAGTTCTTC. Translation: CASSLRLAGAPYPNEQFF. The chain joins TRBV7-3 to TRBJ2-1; TRBD2 matches 10 bases. The germline CDR1 and CDR2 sequences are SGHTA and FQGTGA. The CDR3 runs 18 residues. The junction had 12 bases not matched to a gene; V was cut back by 1 base and J by 6 bases. The variable domain in full, with the rest retrieved from reference TRBV7-3 and TRBJ2-1, is GAGVSQTPSNKVTEKGKYVELRCDPISGHTALYWYRQSLGQGPEFLIYFQGTGAADDSGLPNDRFFAVRPEGSVSTLKIQRTERGDSAVYLCASSLRLAGAPYPNEQFFGPGTRLTVL.

This chain links TRBV7-3 with TRBJ1-2; D call uncertain. CDR1 SGHTA and CDR2 FQGTGA come from the germline V gene. The CDR3 totals 13 residues. V was shortened by 4 bases and J by 9 bases, with 15 bases between the two germline ends. CDR3 residues: CASSSAEGSRYTF. In DNA, the CDR3 is TGTGCCAGCAGCTCCGCCGAGGGTAGCCGCTACACCTTC.

The chain is built from TRBV27 and TRBJ2-3, with 8 bases fitting TRBD1. Trimming cost V 0 bases and J 5 bases; bases outside gene matches: 4. Germline CDR1 is MNHEY and CDR2 is SMNVEV (reference sequence). The CDR3 loop spans 15 amino acids. CDR3 coding DNA: TGTGCCAGCAGTTTATCGGCCACAGGGGGAGATACGCAGTATTTT. Protein: CASSLSATGGDTQYF.

This chain uses TRBV6-1 with TRBJ2-1, with 9 bases that match TRBD2. Germline assignment: CDR1 MNHNS and CDR2 SASEGT. This CDR3 region has 15 residues. The trim removed 1 base at V and 8 bases at J, leaving 6 bases unmatched. In DNA, the CDR3 is TGTGCCAGCAGTGAAGGAGGCGGGGGGGCGGATGAGCAGTTCTTC. It is translated as CASSEGGGGADEQFF.

The CDR3 protein is CASSWGKGLGSGANVLTF. DNA for the CDR3: TGCGCCAGCAGCTGGGGAAAGGGGCTAGGTTCTGGGGCCAACGTCCTGACTTTC. The rearrangement joins TRBV5-1 to TRBJ2-6; D is perhaps TRBD1 (5 bases). V lost 3 bases and J 1 base, leaving 17 bases between the germline ends. CDR3 length equals 18 residues. CDR1 and CDR2 (germline): SGHRS, YFSETQ.

This chain uses TRBV15 with TRBJ1-3; D remains unclear. Trimming removed 11 bases at V and 5 bases at J, with 31 bases between. The CDR3 has 18 residues. Germline V gene lookup returns CDR1 LNHNV and CDR2 YYDKDF (reference sequence). Here the CDR3 reads CAAPIENSPPALRNTIYF. CDR3 DNA sequence: TGTGCCGCCCCGATAGAGAACAGCCCTCCGGCACTTAGAAACACCATATATTTT.

The CDR3, as DNA: TGCAGCGCCCACTCACAGGGCTGGGGTTCTGGAAACACCATATATTTT. It yields the protein CSAHSQGWGSGNTIYF. V and J are TRBV29-1 and TRBJ1-3, with D possibly matching TRBD1 (6 bases). This CDR3 comprises 16 residues. Germline V CDR1 and CDR2: SQVTM, ANQGSEA. Trimming left V 7 bases short and J 1 base short, with 20 bases between.

The CDR3 sequence: CASSPEGLFSGNTIYF. The CDR3 nucleotides are TGCGCCAGCAGCCCGGAGGGGCTATTCTCTGGAAACACCATATATTTT. This chain links TRBV5-1 with TRBJ1-3, with D tentatively TRBD1 (5 bases). Trimming took off 4 bases at V and 0 bases at J, with 14 bases between the two ends. This CDR3 is 16 amino acids long. CDR1 and CDR2 from the germline V gene are SGHRS and YFSETQ.

The chain couples TRBV28 to TRBJ2-7, with unresolved D. Trimming left V 6 bases short and J 1 base short, with 13 bases between. CDR1 is MDHEN and CDR2 is SYDVKM in the germline V gene. This CDR3 is built from 14 residues. CDR3 in amino acids: CASRPQALSYEQYF. The CDR3 DNA follows: TGTGCCAGCAGACCCCAGGCTCTTTCCTACGAGCAGTACTTC.

This clone was seen just once. The chain joins TRBV10-3 to TRBJ2-3, with 11 bases fitting TRBD2. Per the germline V gene, CDR1 is ENHRY and CDR2 is SYGVKD. The ends lost 10 bases at V and 3 bases at J; junction bases unmatched: 6. The CDR3 is 14 residues long. Written as DNA, the CDR3 is TGTGCCACGATAGCGGGAGGGCCAACAGATACGCAGTATTTT. Translating it yields CATIAGGPTDTQYF.

The chain joins TRBV11-1 to TRBJ2-1; TRBD2 aligns across 9 bases. Germline CDR1 and CDR2: SGHAT and FQDESV (reference sequence). V gave up 7 bases and J gave up 8 bases; unmatched junction bases: 9. The CDR3 spans 14 residues. The CDR3 sequence: CASTSGTSLHEQFF. The CDR3 DNA reads TGTGCCAGCACCTCCGGGACTAGCCTTCATGAGCAGTTCTTC.

This clone was seen just once. V is TRBV6-5 and J is TRBJ2-1, with a weak D call TRBD1 (5 bases). CDR1 is MNHEY and CDR2 is SVGAGI in the germline V gene. The CDR3 sequence is 14 residues long. Trimming took off 2 bases at V and 5 bases at J, with 10 bases between the two ends. CDR3 sequence reads: CASSYLGQNNEQFF. As DNA, the CDR3 is TGTGCCAGCAGTTACCTGGGGCAGAACAATGAGCAGTTCTTC.

Concerning this clone itself: Germline and junction disagree at one end, which may indicate a read error. The V and J genes are TRBV14 and TRBJ2-5, with 10 positions matching TRBD2. The germline V gene has CDR1 SGHDN and CDR2 FVKESK. CDR3 length: 15 amino acids. CDR3 loop: CASSPLLAGQEAQYF. CDR3 in DNA: TGTGCCAGCAGCCCCCTACTAGCGGGACAAGAGGCCCAGTACTTC.

In nucleotides, the CDR3 is TGCGCCAGCAGCCAGGAATTTGGGAGTAGCTACGAGCAGTACTTC. Protein: CASSQEFGSSYEQYF. The J gene is TRBJ2-7, the V gene TRBV4-3; D is perhaps TRBD2 (5 bases). CDR3 length equals 15 residues. V lost 3 bases and J 3 bases, leaving 15 bases between the germline ends. From germline, CDR1 is LGHNA and CDR2 YSLEER.

The chain carries TRBV27 and TRBJ2-7; D may be TRBD1 (6 bases). Trimming removed 1 base at V and 5 bases at J, with 12 bases between. Germline loops: CDR1 MNHEY, CDR2 SMNVEV (reference sequence). This CDR3 region has 14 residues. For the CDR3, the DNA is TGTGCCAGCAGTTTATTCCAAGGACAGCACGAGCAGTACTTC. This sequence encodes CASSLFQGQHEQYF.

The chain combines TRBV5-1 with TRBJ1-6, with D perhaps matching TRBD1 (5 bases). CDR1 and CDR2 (germline): SGHRS, YFSETQ. V was shortened by 0 bases and J by 0 bases, with 10 bases between the two germline ends. The CDR3 has 17 amino acids. The CDR3 sequence is CASSLEDISSYNSPLHF. In DNA form, the CDR3 reads TGCGCCAGCAGCTTGGAGGACATAAGCTCCTATAATTCACCCCTCCACTTT.

The V and J genes are TRBV5-1 and TRBJ2-5; D may be TRBD2 (5 bases). The CDR3 is 13 residues long. Looked up from germline, CDR1 is SGHRS and CDR2 is YFSETQ. Deletions cut 7 bases from V and 5 bases from J, with 15 bases between. Written as DNA, the CDR3 is TGCGCCAGCGCGGAGAGCGGTTGGGAGACCCAGTACTTC. As protein: CASAESGWETQYF.

The chain has TRBV27 and TRBJ2-5; 10 nucleotides line up with TRBD2. The germline CDR1 and CDR2 sequences are MNHEY and SMNVEV (reference sequence). V lost 4 bases to trimming and J lost 5 bases; unmatched junction nucleotides: 1. CDR3 length: 13 residues. The CDR3 coding sequence is TGTGCCAGCAGTTCTAGCGGGAGTGAGACCCAGTACTTC. Translating gives CASSSSGSETQYF.

The chain carries TRBV5-8 and TRBJ2-7; 8 bases match TRBD2. Germline V gene sequence: CDR1 SGHTS, CDR2 YDEGEE. This CDR3 contains 16 residues. V gave up 1 base and J gave up 2 bases; unmatched junction bases: 8. CDR3 in amino acids: CASSLSAGGRTYEQYF. In DNA, the CDR3 is TGTGCCAGCAGCTTGAGTGCGGGAGGAAGGACCTACGAGCAGTACTTC.

The rearrangement uses TRBV6-5 and TRBJ1-3; no firm D call. Between the trimmed V and J ends, which lost 0 bases and 1 base, there was a span of 4 bases. The germline CDR1 and CDR2 sequences are MNHEY and SVGAGI. The CDR3 totals 14 residues. The CDR3 is CASSYSPSGNTIYF. The CDR3 DNA reads TGTGCCAGCAGTTACTCTCCTTCTGGAAACACCATATATTTT.

The chain uses TRBV30 and TRBJ1-1, with 10 positions matching TRBD1. This CDR3 comprises 14 residues. V shed 3 bases and J 6 bases; nucleotides not matched to a gene: 7. Per germline, CDR1 GTSNPN and CDR2 SVGIG (reference sequence). The CDR3 DNA sequence: TGTGCCTGGAGGACAGGGGGCCTCGGGGCTGAAGCTTTCTTT. Encoded protein: CAWRTGGLGAEAFF.

The chain recombines TRBV28 with TRBJ2-2; no reliable D call. Germline CDR1 MDHEN, CDR2 SYDVKM. The CDR3 has 11 residues. Deletions cut 3 bases from V and 10 bases from J, with 6 bases between. The CDR3 region is CASSLFQELFF. Written as DNA, the CDR3 is TGTGCCAGCAGTTTGTTTCAGGAGCTGTTTTTT.

The gene calls are TRBV20-1 and TRBJ1-2; D call uncertain. The CDR3 has 11 amino acids. V was pared by 5 bases and J by 3 bases, with 7 bases between. Germline lookup yields CDR1 DFQATT and CDR2 SNEGSKA (reference sequence). This CDR3 reads CSAPKDYGYTF. As DNA, the CDR3 is TGCAGTGCTCCTAAAGACTATGGCTACACCTTC.